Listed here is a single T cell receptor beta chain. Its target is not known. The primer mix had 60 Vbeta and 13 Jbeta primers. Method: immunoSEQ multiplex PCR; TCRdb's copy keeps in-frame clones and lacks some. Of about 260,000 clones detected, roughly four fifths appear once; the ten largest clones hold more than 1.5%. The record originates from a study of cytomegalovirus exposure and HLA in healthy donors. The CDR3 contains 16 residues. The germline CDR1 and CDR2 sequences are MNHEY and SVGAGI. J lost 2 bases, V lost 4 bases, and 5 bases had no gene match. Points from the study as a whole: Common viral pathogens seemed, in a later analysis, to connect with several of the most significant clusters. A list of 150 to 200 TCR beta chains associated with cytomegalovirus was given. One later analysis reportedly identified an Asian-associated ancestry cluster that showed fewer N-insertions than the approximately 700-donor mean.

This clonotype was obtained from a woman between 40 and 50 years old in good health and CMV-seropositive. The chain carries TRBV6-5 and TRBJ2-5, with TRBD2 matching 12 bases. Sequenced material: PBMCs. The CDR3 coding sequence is TGTGCCAGCAGTTCAAAGGGACTAGCGGGTCAAGAGACCCAGTACTTC. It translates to CASSSKGLAGQETQYF.